The sequence of this T cell receptor beta chain was determined in a study of CXCR3-negative and CXCR3-positive naive CD8 T cells. About the research overall: The libraries together contributed 110 million to 150 million TRB reads, each supplying about 1.5 +/- 0.3 million.

Naive CD8+ T lymphocytes were specified as CD45RO-CCR7+CD27+CD95-. Germline lookup yields CDR1 MNHNY and CDR2 SVGAGI (reference sequence). This CDR3 is built from 16 residues. Study-level results: CXCR3-expressing naive cells carried TRB CDR3s more hydrophobic than those of CXCR3-negative naive cells.

In regard to this clonotype: Its antigen is not identified.

The study made its TRB cDNA libraries by 5' RACE, adding UMI labels. One entry per CDR3 protein, without DNA, is what TCRdb gives after re-calling the 5' RACE reads. The specimen's table records fewer than 60,000 distinct CDR3 sequences. Sequencing was performed on naive CXCR3- CD8+ T cells from blood. Regarding subset: CD45RO-CCR7+CD27+CD95- naive CD8+ T cells lacking CXCR3 (TNR3-). This receptor was identified in a human donor in good health. Some clones in this sample may be carry-over from other donors' samples. J is TRBJ2-3 and V is TRBV6-6; TCRdb designates TRBD2, a call that cannot be tested without DNA. CDR3 region: CASSYRASGYTDTQYF.